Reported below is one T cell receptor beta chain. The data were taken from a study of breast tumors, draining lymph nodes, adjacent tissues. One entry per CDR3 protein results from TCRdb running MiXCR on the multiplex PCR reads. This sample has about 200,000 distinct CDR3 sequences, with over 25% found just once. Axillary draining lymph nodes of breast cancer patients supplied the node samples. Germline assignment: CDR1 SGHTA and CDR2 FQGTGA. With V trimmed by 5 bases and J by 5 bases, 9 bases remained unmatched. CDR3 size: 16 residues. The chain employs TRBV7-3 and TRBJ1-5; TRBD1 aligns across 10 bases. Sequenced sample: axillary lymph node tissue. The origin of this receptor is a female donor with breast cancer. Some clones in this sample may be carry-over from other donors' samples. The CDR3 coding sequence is TGTGCCAGCAGCCAAGGACAGGGGGTCGGGGATCAGCCCCAGCATTTT. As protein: CASSQGQGVGDQPQHF.